Sequencing of this TCR beta chain was carried out in a study of a mutant IDH1 vaccine in newly diagnosed glioma. Overall study context: During weeks 1, 3, 5, 7, 11, 15, 19 and 23, patients received eight vaccinations. Receipt of radiotherapy, temozolomide, or both preceded the study, and most received both.

Points on this clone: The antigen is not known.

V shed 4 bases and J shed 7 bases, with 22 bases lying between them. Germline CDR1 MGHRA, CDR2 YSYEKL. There are 17 residues in the CDR3. Assay used: immunoSEQ multiplex PCR; TCRdb lists only in-frame clones, some missing. The sample holds around 66,000 clones, about four fifths seen once. General study points: Of the patients, 80% to 95% had vaccine-induced immune responses.

Time point defined: week 11, during vaccination. Every vaccine dose comprised 300 ug of mutant IDH1 20-mer peptide plus topical imiquimod. This TCR was recovered from a man over 45 with glioma. The sequenced sample was PBMCs, obtained from a glioma patient whose treatment included an IDH1 peptide vaccine. The chain links TRBV4-1 to TRBJ1-4; tentative D call: TRBD1 (5 bases). CDR3 loop: CASSRRDLLGESEKLFF. The CDR3 DNA reads as TGCGCCAGCAGCCGACGGGACCTCTTAGGGGAATCTGAAAAACTGTTTTTT.